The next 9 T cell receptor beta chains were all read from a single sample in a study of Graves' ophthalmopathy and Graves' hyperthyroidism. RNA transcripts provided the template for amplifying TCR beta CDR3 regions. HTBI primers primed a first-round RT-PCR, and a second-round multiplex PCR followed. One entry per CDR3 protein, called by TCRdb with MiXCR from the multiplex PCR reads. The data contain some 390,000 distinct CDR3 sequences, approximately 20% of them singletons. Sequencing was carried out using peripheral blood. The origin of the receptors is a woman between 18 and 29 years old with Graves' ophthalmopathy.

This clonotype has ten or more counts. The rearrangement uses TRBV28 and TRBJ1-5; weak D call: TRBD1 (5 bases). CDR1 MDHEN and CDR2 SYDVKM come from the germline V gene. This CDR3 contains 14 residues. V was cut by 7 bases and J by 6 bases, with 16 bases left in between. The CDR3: CASISPRESQPQHF. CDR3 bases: TGTGCCAGCATTAGCCCCAGGGAGAGTCAGCCCCAGCATTTT.

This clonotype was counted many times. This CDR3 reads CASSGRLAGDPEQYF. CDR3 nucleotide sequence: TGTGCCAGCAGTGGGCGACTAGCGGGAGATCCCGAGCAGTACTTC. The rearrangement joins TRBV6-1 to TRBJ2-7, with 12 bases identical to TRBD2. Unmatched junction bases numbered 7, after V lost 4 bases and J lost 6 bases. The CDR3 has 15 residues. Germline assignment: CDR1 MNHNS and CDR2 SASEGT.

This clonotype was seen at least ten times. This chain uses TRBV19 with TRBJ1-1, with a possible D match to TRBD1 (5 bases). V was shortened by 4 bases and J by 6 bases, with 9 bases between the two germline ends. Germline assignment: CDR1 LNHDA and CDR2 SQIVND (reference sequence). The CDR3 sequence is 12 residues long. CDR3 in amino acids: CASSTGGAEAFF. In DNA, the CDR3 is TGTGCCAGTAGTACGGGAGGGGCTGAAGCTTTCTTT.

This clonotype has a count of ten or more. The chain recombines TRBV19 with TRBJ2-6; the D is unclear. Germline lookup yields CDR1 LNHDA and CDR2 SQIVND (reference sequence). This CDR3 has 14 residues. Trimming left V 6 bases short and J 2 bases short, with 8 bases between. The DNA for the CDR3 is TGTGCCAGTAGCAGTAGGGCTGGGGCCAACGTCCTGACTTTC. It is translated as CASSSRAGANVLTF.

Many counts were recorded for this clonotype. CDR3 in amino acids: CASSFKREFFQETQYF. The CDR3 nucleotides read TGCGCCAGCAGCTTTAAGAGAGAGTTTTTCCAAGAGACCCAGTACTTC. The chain uses TRBV5-1 and TRBJ2-5; D gene uncertain. Trimming shortened V by 2 bases and J by 1 base, and 15 bases separated the two germline ends. CDR1 and CDR2 from the germline V gene are SGHRS and YFSETQ. This CDR3 is built from 16 residues. Using reference TRBV5-1 and TRBJ2-5 for the parts outside the CDR3, the full variable domain is KAGVTQTPRYLIKTRGQQVTLSCSPISGHRSVSWYQQTPGQGLQFLFEYFSETQRNKGNFPGRFSGRQFSNSRSEMNVSTLELGDSALYLCASSFKREFFQETQYFGPGTRLLVL.

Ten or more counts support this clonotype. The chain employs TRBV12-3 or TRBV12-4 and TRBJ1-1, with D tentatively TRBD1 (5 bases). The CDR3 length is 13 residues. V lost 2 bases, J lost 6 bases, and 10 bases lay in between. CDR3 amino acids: CASSLNMGAEAFF. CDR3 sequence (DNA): TGTGCCAGCAGTTTAAATATGGGGGCTGAAGCTTTCTTT.

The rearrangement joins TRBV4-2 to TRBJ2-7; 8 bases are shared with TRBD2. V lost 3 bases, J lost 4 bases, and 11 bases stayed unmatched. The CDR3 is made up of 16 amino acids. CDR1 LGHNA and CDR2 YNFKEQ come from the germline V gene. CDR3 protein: CASSQEESGLEYEQYF. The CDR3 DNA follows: TGTGCCAGCAGCCAGGAGGAGTCGGGACTAGAATACGAGCAGTACTTC.

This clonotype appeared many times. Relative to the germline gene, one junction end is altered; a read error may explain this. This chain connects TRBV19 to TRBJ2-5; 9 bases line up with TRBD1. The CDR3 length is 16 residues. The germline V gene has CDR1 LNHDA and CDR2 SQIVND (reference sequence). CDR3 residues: CASSPDRGVVQEAQYF. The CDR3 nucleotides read TGTGCCAGTAGTCCGGACAGGGGCGTTGTCCAAGAGGCCCAGTACTTC.

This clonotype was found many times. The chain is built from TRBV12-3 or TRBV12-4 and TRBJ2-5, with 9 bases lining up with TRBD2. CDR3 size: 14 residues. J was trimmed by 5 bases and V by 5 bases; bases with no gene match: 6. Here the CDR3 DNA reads TGTGCCAGCAGTCGCGGGAGGGCGGGCGAGACCCAGTACTTC. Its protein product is CASSRGRAGETQYF.